Following are 27 T cell receptor beta chains from one sample sequenced in a study of naive and memory T cell subsets. An equimolar mix of two oligonucleotides served as the beta constant-region primer for TRBC1 and TRBC2. Four rounds of PCR amplified the ligated cDNA using nested alpha and beta constant-region primers plus SP2. TCRdb ran MiXCR on the UMI-ligation and nested PCR reads and lists one entry per CDR3 protein. This table holds 130,000 or so distinct CDR3 sequences, over 30% found once. The sequencing sample was made of central memory CD4+ T cells from blood. All receptors come from a human donor in good health.

This chain links TRBV7-2 with TRBJ2-3; D is perhaps TRBD2 (5 bases). CDR3 size: 15 residues. V dropped 4 bases and J dropped 11 bases, with 22 bases sitting between them. CDR1 is SGHTA, CDR2 FQGNSA, per germline. The CDR3 coding sequence is TGTGCCAGCAGCTCGAGCCCGGACTCGATCTATAGGCAGTATTTT. Protein: CASSSSPDSIYRQYF.

This clonotype has a handful of counts. This chain links TRBV10-1 with TRBJ1-1; D gene uncertain. Germline loops: CDR1 WNHNN, CDR2 SYGVQD (reference sequence). This CDR3 spans 12 amino acids. Trimming cost V 2 bases and J 7 bases, with 8 bases left between them. The CDR3 spells CASSEREGEAFF. The CDR3 DNA reads as TGCGCCAGCAGTGAGCGGGAGGGTGAAGCTTTCTTT.

This clonotype was observed a few times. J is TRBJ1-1 and V is TRBV29-1; D perhaps matches TRBD1 (6 bases). Germline-derived CDR1 and CDR2 are SQVTM and ANQGSEA. The germline V and J ends were trimmed by 4 bases and 3 bases, with 18 bases remaining between them. The CDR3 runs to 15 residues. CDR3 loop: CSVAPDMDSYTEAFF. The CDR3 DNA is TGCAGCGTTGCCCCCGACATGGACAGTTACACTGAAGCTTTCTTT.

The chain is built from TRBV2 and TRBJ2-6; the match to TRBD2 covers 7 bases. V was pared by 6 bases and J by 4 bases, with 6 bases of the junction left unmatched. Germline CDR1 is SNHLY and CDR2 is FYNNEI. The CDR3 extends over 15 amino acids. The DNA of the CDR3 is TGTGCCAGCAGCGAAAGACTAGCCGGGGCCAACGTCCTGACTTTC. Protein product: CASSERLAGANVLTF.

V and J are TRBV20-1 and TRBJ1-5; 9 nucleotides line up with TRBD1. Germline lookup yields CDR1 DFQATT and CDR2 SNEGSKA (reference sequence). J gave up 5 bases and V 3 bases, and 5 bases lay outside the gene matches. The CDR3 length is 14 residues. This CDR3 reads CSAREDRGHQPQHF. CDR3 nucleotides: TGCAGTGCTAGGGAGGACAGGGGCCATCAGCCCCAGCATTTT.

This clonotype appeared a few times. V gene TRBV3-1 combines with J gene TRBJ1-1; maybe TRBD1 (5 bases). Germline CDR1 LGHDT, CDR2 YNNKEL (reference sequence). Between the trimmed V and J ends, which lost 4 bases and 0 bases, there was a span of 9 bases. The CDR3 is 14 amino acids. The CDR3 protein is CASSPGRMNTEAFF. In DNA, the CDR3 is TGTGCCAGCAGCCCGGGACGCATGAACACTGAAGCTTTCTTT.

This clonotype has a handful of counts. V and J are TRBV28 and TRBJ2-1; a weak D match, TRBD2 (6 bases). Germline CDR1 is MDHEN and CDR2 is SYDVKM. The CDR3 is 12 amino acids. V dropped 7 bases and J dropped 9 bases, with 13 bases sitting between them. The CDR3 DNA reads as TGTGCCAGCAATTCGGGGGAGCCTGAGCAGTTCTTC. Translating it yields CASNSGEPEQFF. Variable domain in full (rest from reference TRBV28 and TRBJ2-1): DVKVTQSSRYLVKRTGEKVFLECVQDMDHENMFWYRQDPGLGLRLIYFSYDVKMKEKGDIPEGYSVSREKKERFSLILESASTNQTSMYLCASNSGEPEQFFGPGTRLTVL.

V is TRBV5-6 and J is TRBJ1-2; no firm D call. Trimming cost V 0 bases and J 3 bases, with 15 bases left between them. The CDR3 has 16 amino acids. Germline V gene data show CDR1 as SGHDT and CDR2 as YYEEEE. The CDR3 nucleotides read TGTGCCAGCAGCTTGGGCCCCGGGGAGTACGACTATGGCTACACCTTC. Protein sequence: CASSLGPGEYDYGYTF.

The gene calls are TRBV7-9 and TRBJ1-1, with D maybe TRBD1 (5 bases). V was pared by 8 bases and J by 5 bases, with 12 bases between. The CDR3 sequence is 12 residues long. The V gene's germline CDR1 is SEHNR and CDR2 FQNEAQ (reference sequence). This CDR3 is CASSEGVTEAFF. CDR3 DNA sequence: TGTGCCAGCTCTGAAGGGGTGACTGAAGCTTTCTTT.

The J gene is TRBJ1-5, the V gene TRBV2; tentative D call: TRBD1 (6 bases). V was trimmed by 6 bases and J by 0 bases, leaving 15 bases between them. This CDR3 spans 16 amino acids. CDR1 and CDR2 (germline): SNHLY, FYNNEI. The CDR3 reads CASRRGTTPSNQPQHF. The CDR3 coding sequence is TGTGCCAGCAGACGCGGGACAACTCCTAGCAATCAGCCCCAGCATTTT.

The V call is TRBV6-5, the J call TRBJ2-4, with 11 positions matching TRBD2. The V segment lost 6 bases and the J segment 0 bases; nucleotides outside the gene matches: 13. The CDR3 sequence is 19 residues long. Looked up from germline, CDR1 is MNHEY and CDR2 is SVGAGI. CDR3 protein: CASRSSPGTSGLAKNIQYF. CDR3 bases: TGTGCCAGCAGGAGCTCCCCCGGGACTAGCGGACTAGCCAAAAACATTCAGTACTTC.

This clonotype was observed a few times. The rearrangement joins TRBV20-1 to TRBJ1-5; D is unresolved. The CDR3 length is 15 residues. Trimming stripped 0 bases from V and 4 bases from J, with 13 bases between. The V gene's germline CDR1 is DFQATT and CDR2 SNEGSKA (reference sequence). CDR3 nucleotides: TGCAGTGCTAGAGATCTAAACACCGCGAATCAGCCCCAGCATTTT. Encoded protein: CSARDLNTANQPQHF.

The J gene is TRBJ1-3, the V gene TRBV7-2, with TRBD1 matching over 7 bases. Germline-derived CDR1 and CDR2 are SGHTA and FQGNSA. The trim removed 1 base at V and 3 bases at J, leaving 3 bases unmatched. The CDR3 totals 15 residues. The CDR3 spells CASSLGGTVGNTIYF. The CDR3 DNA is TGTGCCAGCAGCTTAGGGGGGACAGTTGGAAACACCATATATTTT.

The rearrangement joins TRBV5-1 to TRBJ2-7; D not certain. V lost 5 bases to trimming and J lost 5 bases, with 14 bases between them. The length of the CDR3 is 13 residues. Germline CDR1 SGHRS, CDR2 YFSETQ. This CDR3 is CASRSGPPNEQYF. For the CDR3, the DNA is TGCGCCAGCAGGTCCGGGCCTCCGAACGAGCAGTACTTC.

This clonotype was counted between two and nine times. This chain connects TRBV2 to TRBJ1-5; D gene ambiguous. Germline V gene data show CDR1 as SNHLY and CDR2 as FYNNEI. The CDR3 covers 13 residues. Trimming left V 6 bases short and J 8 bases short, with 14 bases between. The CDR3 DNA follows: TGTGCCAGCAGGTCGGGCCTGGAGAAGCCCCAGCATTTT. Translation: CASRSGLEKPQHF.

This clonotype showed up just a few times. The chain uses TRBV7-3 and TRBJ2-1; tentative D call: TRBD2 (5 bases). V lost 0 bases and J 9 bases, leaving 15 bases between the germline ends. The CDR3 contains 15 residues. Germline CDR1 reads SGHTA; CDR2 reads FQGTGA. The DNA of the CDR3 is TGTGCCAGCAGCTTAACAGCCCGCCGGGGTCTTGAGCAGTTCTTC. Amino acid sequence: CASSLTARRGLEQFF.

This clonotype was seen a handful of times. The chain links TRBV19 to TRBJ2-3, with 12 bases lining up with TRBD2. The CDR3 length is 17 residues. Germline CDR1 is LNHDA and CDR2 is SQIVND (reference sequence). J was trimmed by 0 bases and V by 5 bases; bases with no gene match: 6. CDR3 nucleotide sequence: TGTGCCAGTAGTTTCATCGGGACTAGCGGGAGCACAGATACGCAGTATTTT. Translating it yields CASSFIGTSGSTDTQYF.

This sequence joins TRBV7-2 and TRBJ2-7, with D possibly TRBD1 on 6 matching bases. The germline CDR1 and CDR2 sequences are SGHTA and FQGNSA. Between the trimmed V and J ends, which lost 5 bases and 4 bases, there was a span of 15 bases. This CDR3 region has 14 residues. This chain's CDR3 is CASSPNRVGYEQYF. The CDR3 nucleotides read TGTGCCAGCAGCCCGAACAGGGTCGGATACGAGCAGTACTTC.

This clonotype was seen more than once but under ten times. The chain joins TRBV12-3 or TRBV12-4 to TRBJ1-1, with D possibly TRBD1 on 5 matching bases. This CDR3 is built from 14 residues. V lost 8 bases to trimming and J lost 4 bases, with 17 bases between them. For the CDR3, the DNA is TGTGCCAGCCGCAGAGGGGCTGAGGGCACTGAAGCTTTCTTT. It specifies CASRRGAEGTEAFF.

This clonotype was seen only a few times. V gene TRBV6-5 combines with J gene TRBJ2-7, with 13 bases that match TRBD2. The CDR3 runs to 19 residues. V lost 4 bases to trimming and J lost 2 bases; unmatched junction nucleotides: 14. Per the germline V gene, CDR1 is MNHEY and CDR2 is SVGAGI. The DNA for the CDR3 is TGTGCCAGCAGTTCCCTCTCACTAGCGGGAGGGAGTAATCCCTACGAGCAGTACTTC. Protein sequence: CASSSLSLAGGSNPYEQYF.

The V call is TRBV28, the J call TRBJ2-1; 11 bases match TRBD2. V lost 7 bases to trimming and J lost 4 bases; unmatched junction nucleotides: 3. Germline CDR1 reads MDHEN; CDR2 reads SYDVKM. The CDR3 is made up of 14 amino acids. CDR3 sequence (DNA): TGTGCCAGCAAGACTAGCGGGAAATACAATGAGCAGTTCTTC. Its protein product is CASKTSGKYNEQFF.

The rearrangement joins TRBV28 to TRBJ2-1; 10 nucleotides align to TRBD2. J gave up 4 bases and V 6 bases, and 9 bases lay outside the gene matches. Germline V lookup: CDR1 MDHEN, CDR2 SYDVKM. The CDR3 sequence is 16 residues long. The CDR3, as DNA: TGTGCCAGCAGGCTAGCGGGAGTCTCGGAATACAATGAGCAGTTCTTC. Protein: CASRLAGVSEYNEQFF. The entire variable domain, with the rest obtained from reference TRBV28 and TRBJ2-1, is as follows: DVKVTQSSRYLVKRTGEKVFLECVQDMDHENMFWYRQDPGLGLRLIYFSYDVKMKEKGDIPEGYSVSREKKERFSLILESASTNQTSMYLCASRLAGVSEYNEQFFGPGTRLTVL.

This clonotype came up a few times. This sequence joins TRBV7-8 and TRBJ1-1; D not resolved. The CDR3 covers 14 residues. The germline gives CDR1 SGHVS, CDR2 FQNEAQ. Trimming cost V 2 bases and J 1 base, with 8 bases left between them. The CDR3 is CASSLRLGNTEAFF. Here the CDR3 DNA reads TGTGCCAGCAGCTTAAGGCTAGGGAACACTGAAGCTTTCTTT.

The chain has TRBV20-1 and TRBJ1-5; D is uncertain. This CDR3 spans 16 amino acids. Trimming took off 2 bases at V and 1 base at J, with 15 bases between the two ends. Germline V gene sequence: CDR1 DFQATT, CDR2 SNEGSKA (reference sequence). The CDR3 spells CSARPRQDGSNQPQHF. The CDR3 nucleotides are TGCAGTGCTAGACCGAGGCAAGACGGGAGCAATCAGCCCCAGCATTTT.

The rearrangement joins TRBV6-5 to TRBJ2-1; D perhaps matches TRBD1 (6 bases). Per germline, CDR1 MNHEY and CDR2 SVGAGI. The CDR3 consists of 14 residues. V was trimmed by 5 bases and J by 7 bases, leaving 15 bases between them. DNA for the CDR3: TGTGCCAGCAGTCCTCAGGGGAAGAGGAATGAGCAGTTCTTC. Translation: CASSPQGKRNEQFF.

The rearrangement joins TRBV10-1 to TRBJ1-4, with 8 bases matching TRBD1. The CDR3 extends over 15 amino acids. After removal of 6 bases from V and 8 bases from J, the junction contained 11 bases not matched to a gene. CDR1 and CDR2 from the germline V gene are WNHNN and SYGVQD (reference sequence). The CDR3, as DNA: TGCGCCAGCAGCAATTCCGGGACAGGTGGAGAAAAACTGTTTTTT. This sequence encodes CASSNSGTGGEKLFF.

This clonotype was seen a handful of times. V gene TRBV5-4 combines with J gene TRBJ2-1; no reliable D call. The CDR3 loop spans 12 amino acids. Germline CDR1 reads SGHNT; CDR2 reads YYREEE (reference sequence). Deletions cut 5 bases from V and 6 bases from J, with 9 bases between. CDR3 loop: CASRFGSNEQFF. The DNA for the CDR3 is TGTGCCAGCAGGTTCGGGTCCAATGAGCAGTTCTTC.